A single sample gave rise to the 28 T cell receptor beta chains below, sequenced in a study of high-grade serous ovarian cancer treatment subgroups. TCRdb keeps only in-frame clones here, not all; method: immunoSEQ multiplex PCR. The data show some 2,400 clones, around 80% seen once. The tumor samples were collected prior to definitive surgery or chemotherapy. The sample taken for sequencing was tumor tissue. The receptors originated from a human donor with high-grade serous ovarian cancer.

The V call is TRBV29-1, the J call TRBJ1-3; 8 bases fit TRBD1. The CDR3 length is 15 residues. J was trimmed by 4 bases and V by 2 bases; bases with no gene match: 7. Germline-derived CDR1 and CDR2 are SQVTM and ANQGSEA. CDR3 DNA: TGCAGCGTTGAAAACGACAGGGGCTACGGAAACACCATATATTTT. Protein sequence: CSVENDRGYGNTIYF.

The chain has TRBV7-9 and TRBJ2-5; the D is unclear. The V end lost 6 bases, the J end lost 7 bases, and 12 bases lay between the germline ends. The CDR3 has 12 amino acids. CDR1 is SEHNR, CDR2 FQNEAQ, per germline (reference sequence). The CDR3 loop reads CASRPELGTQYF. CDR3 in DNA: TGTGCCAGCAGACCTGAACTTGGGACCCAGTACTTC.

This sequence joins TRBV5-1 and TRBJ2-3, with 9 bases fitting TRBD2. The CDR3 has 17 residues. Germline values: CDR1 SGHRS, CDR2 YFSETQ. The V and J ends lost 1 base and 2 bases, in that order; junction bases with no gene match: 8. The CDR3 region has the DNA TGCGCCAGCAGCTTGCTTTTTAGCGGGGGAAACACAGATACGCAGTATTTT. This translates into CASSLLFSGGNTDTQYF.

The chain has TRBV7-9 and TRBJ1-1; tentatively, D is TRBD1 (6 bases). The germline V gene has CDR1 SEHNR and CDR2 FQNEAQ (reference sequence). This CDR3 spans 13 amino acids. Trimming removed 5 bases at V and 4 bases at J, with 11 bases between. The CDR3 DNA is TGTGCCAGCAGCACACAGGGATTCACTGAAGCTTTCTTT. As protein: CASSTQGFTEAFF.

The chain has TRBV9 and TRBJ2-5; D might be TRBD2 (7 bases). The CDR3 has 15 amino acids. Looked up from germline, CDR1 is SGDLS and CDR2 is YYNGEE. V lost 0 bases, J lost 5 bases, and 14 bases lay in between. In DNA form, the CDR3 reads TGTGCCAGCAGCGTAGCCCCAGGGGAGGGTGAGACCCAGTACTTC. Protein sequence: CASSVAPGEGETQYF.

The chain uses TRBV11-3 and TRBJ2-7, with D possibly being TRBD2 (5 bases). The germline V gene has CDR1 SGHNT and CDR2 YENEEA. V lost 4 bases and J 4 bases, leaving 8 bases between the germline ends. CDR3 length equals 12 residues. The CDR3 DNA reads TGTGCCAGCAGCTCCGAGGGTTACGAGCAGTACTTC. This gives the protein CASSSEGYEQYF.

This clone appeared a few times. This chain joins TRBV4-3 and TRBJ2-3; no clear D gene. The CDR3 is made up of 14 amino acids. The germline gives CDR1 LGHNA, CDR2 YSLEER. The V end lost 1 base, the J end lost 1 base, and 6 bases lay between the germline ends. The CDR3 sequence is CASSQGLGTDTQYF. The CDR3 bases are TGCGCCAGCAGCCAAGGGCTGGGCACAGATACGCAGTATTTT.

The V and J genes are TRBV5-8 and TRBJ2-2; 11 positions agree with TRBD1. The germline V gene has CDR1 SGHTS and CDR2 YDEGEE. The ends lost 5 bases at V and 1 base at J; junction bases unmatched: 7. This CDR3 has 17 amino acids. The CDR3 sequence: CASSVDRGRLNTGELFF. For the CDR3, the DNA is TGTGCCAGCAGTGTGGACAGGGGGCGCCTGAACACCGGGGAGCTGTTTTTT.

This chain connects TRBV29-1 to TRBJ2-7; D might be TRBD1 (6 bases). Per germline, CDR1 SQVTM and CDR2 ANQGSEA. CDR3 size: 15 residues. The germline V and J ends were trimmed by 1 base and 6 bases, with 19 bases remaining between them. CDR3 bases: TGCAGCGTTGAAGGAAAAAACCTCGAAGGGGGCGAGCAGTACTTC. It encodes CSVEGKNLEGGEQYF.

By sample fraction, this clone is large. The chain carries TRBV18 and TRBJ1-6; D is unclear. The CDR3 sequence is 18 residues long. CDR1 is KGHSH, CDR2 LQKENI, per germline. The V gene lost 3 bases and the J gene lost 0 bases, with 15 bases spanning the gap. The CDR3 nucleotides are TGTGCCAGCTCACCCCTGAATAGTAGGAGCTCCTATAATTCACCCCTCCACTTT. Protein sequence: CASSPLNSRSSYNSPLHF.

The V gene is TRBV11-3, the J gene TRBJ1-2, with 9 nucleotides matching TRBD1. The V segment lost 3 bases and the J segment 4 bases; nucleotides outside the gene matches: 12. There are 17 residues in the CDR3. Germline CDR1 is SGHNT and CDR2 is YENEEA. The CDR3 here is CASSFGQGTDLGYGYTF. The CDR3 nucleotides read TGTGCCAGCAGCTTCGGACAGGGGACCGATTTGGGCTATGGCTACACCTTC.

The V and J genes are TRBV27 and TRBJ1-1; 8 bases are shared with TRBD1. The CDR3 is 13 residues long. Germline loops: CDR1 MNHEY, CDR2 SMNVEV (reference sequence). J was trimmed by 4 bases and V by 4 bases; bases with no gene match: 2. The DNA of the CDR3 is TGTGCCAGCAGTTGGGGGACAGGCACTGAAGCTTTCTTT. This sequence encodes CASSWGTGTEAFF.

The chain joins TRBV10-2 to TRBJ1-4; 10 bases fit TRBD1. The CDR3 is 13 residues long. V shed 6 bases, J shed 8 bases, and the junction held 3 bases outside the gene matches. Germline V lookup: CDR1 WSHSY, CDR2 SAAADI. The CDR3 region is CASRGQGREKLFF. The CDR3 DNA reads TGCGCCAGCAGGGGACAGGGGCGGGAAAAACTGTTTTTT.

In this sample, this clone turned up once. The V gene is TRBV7-3, the J gene TRBJ2-2; 7 bases align to TRBD2. Germline V gene data show CDR1 as SGHTA and CDR2 as FQGTGA. With 5 bases clipped from V and 2 bases from J, the junction kept 5 bases outside the gene matches. This CDR3 is 15 amino acids long. The CDR3, as DNA: TGTGCCAGCAGCCGGGGAGGGGATAACACCGGGGAGCTGTTTTTT. Its protein product is CASSRGGDNTGELFF. Combining the CDR3 with reference TRBV7-3 and TRBJ2-2 gives the whole variable domain GAGVSQTPSNKVTEKGKYVELRCDPISGHTALYWYRQSLGQGPEFLIYFQGTGAADDSGLPNDRFFAVRPEGSVSTLKIQRTERGDSAVYLCASSRGGDNTGELFFGEGSRLTVL.

The chain joins TRBV15 to TRBJ2-5; D is unresolved. Germline loops: CDR1 LNHNV, CDR2 YYDKDF (reference sequence). This CDR3 contains 16 residues. Trimming took off 0 bases at V and 5 bases at J, with 16 bases between the two ends. The CDR3 sequence: CATSREYGSRRETQYF. For the CDR3, the DNA is TGTGCCACCAGCAGAGAATACGGGTCCCGACGGGAGACCCAGTACTTC.

This chain joins TRBV19 and TRBJ2-1, with D possibly called TRBD1 or TRBD2 (5 bases each). From germline, CDR1 is LNHDA and CDR2 SQIVND (reference sequence). The CDR3 has 15 amino acids. Trimming pared 6 bases from V and 8 bases from J, leaving 20 bases between. CDR3 loop: CASRLGAGAWDEQFF. The CDR3 bases are TGTGCCAGTAGACTCGGGGCAGGAGCTTGGGATGAGCAGTTCTTC.

This clone has more than one count but fewer than ten. The chain links TRBV4-1 to TRBJ1-2; D is perhaps TRBD1 (6 bases). Trimming stripped 6 bases from V and 4 bases from J, with 18 bases between. Germline CDR1 is MGHRA and CDR2 is YSYEKL. The CDR3 runs to 15 residues. CDR3 DNA sequence: TGCGCCAGCAGGAATACCCTCGGACAGACCTATGGCTACACCTTC. Translating gives CASRNTLGQTYGYTF.

As regards this clone: Other nucleotide sequences from this sample produce the same CDR3. This chain joins TRBV4-3 and TRBJ2-7; D gene unclear. The CDR3 is made up of 16 amino acids. Deletions cut 0 bases from V and 3 bases from J, with 15 bases between. Germline V gene data show CDR1 as LGHNA and CDR2 as YSLEER. The CDR3 DNA follows: TGCGCCAGCAGCCAAGAAGCGTGGGGTTTGGGCTACGAGCAGTACTTC. Its translation: CASSQEAWGLGYEQYF.

V and J are TRBV4-1 and TRBJ1-2; D perhaps matches TRBD1 (5 bases). There are 13 residues in the CDR3. With 4 bases removed from V and 8 bases from J, the gap between germline ends came to 14 bases. Germline V gene data show CDR1 as MGHRA and CDR2 as YSYEKL. CDR3 loop: CASSRVTRDGYTF. The CDR3 nucleotides read TGCGCCAGCAGCCGGGTCACGAGGGACGGCTACACCTTC.

V usage is TRBV6-5 and J usage is TRBJ1-2; D is possibly TRBD1 (6 bases). Trimming left V 5 bases short and J 7 bases short, with 11 bases between. Germline assignment: CDR1 MNHEY and CDR2 SVGAGI. This CDR3 has 12 amino acids. CDR3 amino acids: CASSNRGGGYTF. The DNA of the CDR3 is TGTGCCAGCAGTAACCGAGGGGGTGGCTACACCTTC.

The rearrangement joins TRBV4-1 to TRBJ2-3, with TRBD1 as a possible D gene (5 bases). V lost 3 bases and J 0 bases, leaving 13 bases between the germline ends. This CDR3 contains 16 residues. CDR1 is MGHRA, CDR2 YSYEKL, per germline. CDR3 DNA sequence: TGCGCCAGCAGCCAGGATAACGACAGAAGCACAGATACGCAGTATTTT. It yields the protein CASSQDNDRSTDTQYF.

This clone appeared a few times. The chain couples TRBV7-2 to TRBJ1-1, with unresolved D. Trimming shortened V by 1 base and J by 7 bases, and 10 bases separated the two germline ends. The CDR3 sequence is 13 residues long. CDR1 and CDR2 (germline): SGHTA, FQGNSA. This CDR3 reads CASSLVVGNEAFF. In nucleotides, the CDR3 is TGTGCCAGCAGCTTAGTGGTAGGAAATGAAGCTTTCTTT. Combining the CDR3 with reference TRBV7-2 and TRBJ1-1 gives the whole variable domain GAGVSQSPSNKVTEKGKDVELRCDPISGHTALYWYRQSLGQGLEFLIYFQGNSAPDKSGLPSDRFSAERTGGSVSTLTIQRTQQEDSAVYLCASSLVVGNEAFFGQGTRLTVV.

This clone was seen a single time. V and J are TRBV2 and TRBJ2-7; D is undetermined. V lost 3 bases and J 3 bases, leaving 0 bases between the germline ends. The CDR3 consists of 10 residues. Germline V CDR1 and CDR2: SNHLY, FYNNEI. This chain's CDR3 is CASSDYEQYF. CDR3 in DNA: TGTGCCAGCAGTGACTACGAGCAGTACTTC.

Only one count was recorded for this clone. This chain joins TRBV7-6 and TRBJ2-5, with TRBD2 as a possible D gene (7 bases). The J call may not be correct, given that the DNA end is closer to TRBJ2-7. Per the germline V gene, CDR1 is SGHVS and CDR2 is FNYEAQ. This CDR3 contains 16 residues. This chain's CDR3 is CASTPTRGALTYEQYF. CDR3 DNA sequence: TGTGCCAGCACCCCCACCCGGGGGGCACTAACCTACGAGCAGTACTTC.

J is TRBJ2-1 and V is TRBV11-2, with TRBD2 matching 8 bases. The V gene's germline CDR1 is SGHAT and CDR2 FQNNGV. CDR3 length: 13 residues. Trimming took 9 bases from V and 15 from J; bases not matched to a gene: 16. CDR3 protein: CARAPEAGACLFF. Here the CDR3 DNA reads TGTGCCAGGGCCCCCGAAGCGGGGGCCTGTTTGTTCTTC.

The table lists this clone with a few counts. The chain has TRBV7-2 and TRBJ2-1; D is undetermined. The CDR3 has 13 residues. The germline V and J ends were trimmed by 5 bases and 3 bases, with 8 bases remaining between them. Germline loops: CDR1 SGHTA, CDR2 FQGNSA. CDR3 protein: CASSMDVYNEQFF. The CDR3, as DNA: TGTGCCAGCAGCATGGACGTCTACAATGAGCAGTTCTTC.

The count of this clone is one. The chain has TRBV6-5 and TRBJ1-1, with 7 bases identical to TRBD1. This CDR3 comprises 15 residues. Germline CDR1 is MNHEY and CDR2 is SVGAGI. Unmatched junction bases numbered 11, after V lost 0 bases and J lost 10 bases. CDR3 in DNA: TGTGCCAGCAGTTACTCCCAGGGGGGACTGGGGGGAGCTTTCTTT. Translation: CASSYSQGGLGGAFF.

This clone came up a few times. The V gene is TRBV10-1, the J gene TRBJ1-1, with D unclear. V was shortened by 6 bases and J by 0 bases, with 17 bases between the two germline ends. The CDR3 length is 16 residues. Germline CDR1 is WNHNN and CDR2 is SYGVQD (reference sequence). CDR3 in amino acids: CASSQHVESMNTEAFF. Written as DNA, the CDR3 is TGCGCCAGCAGCCAGCACGTCGAGTCCATGAACACTGAAGCTTTCTTT.